The clone carrying this T cell receptor beta chain was seen a few times. A second PCR of 7 to 11 cycles used a sample-barcoded 5' primer and a J-beta primer mix. TCRdb reprocessed the 5' RACE reads via MiXCR and lists one record per CDR3 protein. Of 750,000 to 950,000 distinct CDR3 sequences in the sample, roughly 24% were seen once. Germline V gene sequence: CDR1 SGHAT, CDR2 FQNNGV. CDR3 length: 14 residues. The V segment lost 1 base and the J segment 5 bases; nucleotides outside the gene matches: 5. The data derive from a study of blood T cells in healthy people across ages. Overall study: There was about one barcoded beta molecule captured by template switching per two T cells.

The same specimen was also included in a second study, on T cells of mothers and their children.

Sequencing was carried out using blood. The rearrangement joins TRBV11-2 to TRBJ2-7; 7 bases are shared with TRBD2. This clonotype was obtained from a boy aged 5-17 years in good health. The CDR3 loop reads CASSLGEGLNEQYF. The DNA of the CDR3 is TGTGCCAGCAGCTTAGGGGAGGGGTTGAACGAGCAGTACTTC.